These 6 T cell receptor beta chains originate from one sample sequenced in a study of blood T cell repertoires in COVID-19. The method was immunoSEQ multiplex PCR; TCRdb's version includes in-frame clones alone and lacks a portion of them. The data contain 120,000 or so clones, approximately 84% of them singletons. The sequencing sample was made of peripheral blood. These receptors all stem from a woman under 40 who had recovered from COVID-19.

The chain has TRBV6-5 and TRBJ1-2, with D possibly being TRBD1 (5 bases). The CDR3 is 13 residues long. CDR1 is MNHEY, CDR2 SVGAGI, per germline. Between the trimmed V and J ends, which lost 7 bases and 8 bases, there was a span of 17 bases. The CDR3 DNA reads TGTGCCAGCACCGAAAGGAGCAGGGTGGGCTACACCTTC. Protein: CASTERSRVGYTF.

This clone was counted once. J is TRBJ1-1 and V is TRBV19; tentatively, D is TRBD1 (5 bases). CDR1 and CDR2 from the germline V gene are LNHDA and SQIVND (reference sequence). The CDR3 is 14 amino acids. V was pared by 6 bases and J by 3 bases, with 14 bases between. As DNA, the CDR3 is TGTGCCAGTAGACCTACTGGGGGGTACACTGAAGCTTTCTTT. Its protein is CASRPTGGYTEAFF.

The sample holds one count of this clone. This chain links TRBV7-2 with TRBJ1-1; the D is unclear. The ends were cut back, 7 bases at V and 1 base at J, with 13 bases in the middle. CDR1 and CDR2 (germline): SGHTA, FQGNSA. The CDR3 runs to 14 residues. The CDR3 coding sequence is TGTGCCAGCACCTCACCGCGGGGGAACACTGAAGCTTTCTTT. This gives the protein CASTSPRGNTEAFF.

Concerning this clone: This sample also contains other DNA sequences that code for the same CDR3. The chain is built from TRBV27 and TRBJ1-1, with 10 bases that match TRBD1. J gave up 4 bases and V 6 bases, and 5 bases lay outside the gene matches. Germline assignment: CDR1 MNHEY and CDR2 SMNVEV (reference sequence). This CDR3 has 14 amino acids. CDR3 bases: TGTGCCAGCAGCCTGGGACAGGGGAGCACTGAAGCTTTCTTT. Its translation is CASSLGQGSTEAFF.

The V gene is TRBV4-2, the J gene TRBJ2-1; tentative D call: TRBD1 (5 bases). Trimming removed 4 bases at V and 4 bases at J, with 14 bases between. Germline V CDR1 and CDR2: LGHNA, YNFKEQ. This CDR3 is 15 amino acids long. The CDR3 reads CASSLLQGQYNEQFF. In DNA form, the CDR3 reads TGTGCCAGCAGCCTTCTTCAAGGACAATACAATGAGCAGTTCTTC.

In its sample, this clone was seen a few times. The chain uses TRBV5-1 and TRBJ1-6; no clear D. V was pared by 0 bases and J by 8 bases, with 12 bases between. Germline V gene data show CDR1 as SGHRS and CDR2 as YFSETQ. The CDR3 is made up of 15 amino acids. The CDR3 DNA is TGCGCCAGCAGCTTGGAGAAGGTGGAGGATTCACCCCTCCACTTT. Translation: CASSLEKVEDSPLHF. Complete variable domain (other parts from reference TRBV5-1 and TRBJ1-6): KAGVTQTPRYLIKTRGQQVTLSCSPISGHRSVSWYQQTPGQGLQFLFEYFSETQRNKGNFPGRFSGRQFSNSRSEMNVSTLELGDSALYLCASSLEKVEDSPLHFGNGTRLTVT.